This T cell receptor beta chain was captured by sequencing in a study of CD8 T cells in ankylosing spondylitis. Study outcomes and limitations: Relatively scarce in peripheral blood, disease-linked clones were CD8+. Blood of patients with ankylosing spondylitis appeared to be characterized by a TCR beta motif of several highly homologous variants.

This clonotype was found many times. Its antigen is currently unknown. Each CDR3 protein is one row after TCRdb ran MiXCR on the 5' RACE reads. The table lists about 33,000 distinct CDR3 sequences, roughly an eighth of them singletons, with less than 35% in the top ten. V dropped 6 bases and J dropped 0 bases, with 11 bases sitting between them. This CDR3 comprises 14 residues. The chain is built from TRBV12-3 or TRBV12-4 and TRBJ1-1; D gene ambiguous. Sequences were obtained from synovial fluid, either unsorted or a sorted T cell fraction (not recorded which). The clonotype was recovered from a male donor with ankylosing spondylitis. The CDR3 here is CASSPTTLNTEAFF. The CDR3 DNA reads as TGTGCCAGCAGCCCTACTACATTGAACACTGAAGCTTTCTTT.